These T cell receptor beta chains were read from a single sample in a study of blood T cell repertoires in COVID-19. Profiling relied on immunoSEQ multiplex PCR, and the TCRdb table lists in-frame clones only, not all of them. The sample carries about 360,000 clones, 85% to 90% recorded once. The sequencing sample was made of peripheral blood. The receptors stem from a human donor in a cohort sampled during active COVID-19. Each CDR3 is given with its conserved first and last residue. The D gene is left open where the match is weak. Not every row has a clone size; where given, it reads once, few, many or a size class.

j_call v_call d_call clone_size cdr3_nt cdr3_aa
TRBJ2-1 TRBV6-5 TRBD1 - TGTGCCAGCAGCGGGACAGGAGGTAATGAGCAGTTCTTC CASSGTGGNEQFF
TRBJ2-5 TRBV7-2 - - TGTGCCAGCAGCTTAGAGGGTGCACAGGCCTGGAAGAGAACCCAGTACTTC CASSLEGAQAWKRTQYF
TRBJ2-1 TRBV30 TRBD1 - TGTGCCTGGAATGGAGCAGGGGGCGATGAGCAGTTCTTC CAWNGAGGDEQFF
TRBJ1-6 TRBV5-1 - once TGCGCCAGCACCCCCAGGGAGGGCTCACCCCTCCACTTT CASTPREGSPLHF
TRBJ2-7 TRBV6-5 TRBD1 - TGTGCCAGCAGCCGACAGGGGCCCTACGAGCAGTACTTC CASSRQGPYEQYF
TRBJ2-5 TRBV6-5 TRBD2 - TGTGCCAGCACGGGCATCGCGGGGGCCCAGTACTTC CASTGIAGAQYF
TRBJ2-1 TRBV10-3 TRBD2 - TGTGCCGTCAAGACCGGGACTAGCGGGTACAATGAGCAGTTCTTC CAVKTGTSGYNEQFF
TRBJ2-1 TRBV6-5 - - TGTGCCAGCAGCGAGAGCTCCTACAATGAGCAGTTCTTC CASSESSYNEQFF
TRBJ1-3 TRBV10-2 - once TGCGCCAGCAGTGAAGGTTCAATGGGAGGGACTGGAAACACCATATATTTT CASSEGSMGGTGNTIYF
TRBJ2-1 TRBV7-2 TRBD2 - TGTGCCAGCAGGACTAGCTCCCAGGGAGCCTACAATGAGCAGTTCTTC CASRTSSQGAYNEQFF
TRBJ2-1 TRBV19 TRBD1 - TGTGCCAGTAGGACAGGGAGCACCTACAATGAGCAGTTCTTC CASRTGSTYNEQFF
TRBJ2-7 TRBV14 - - TGTGCCAGCAGCCAAGAGTCCAACTCCTACGAGCAGTACTTC CASSQESNSYEQYF
TRBJ2-7 TRBV28 - - TGTGCCAGCCACTCAACTGAGCCCTACGAGCAGTACTTC CASHSTEPYEQYF
TRBJ2-3 TRBV6-5 TRBD2 - TGTGCCAGCACGCTCTCGGGGGGGGGCACAGATACGCAGTATTTT CASTLSGGGTDTQYF
TRBJ2-7 TRBV7-9 - - TGTGCCAGCAGCTTTTCGGACTCTATGGACGAGCAGTACTTC CASSFSDSMDEQYF
TRBJ1-6 TRBV5-1 - - TGCGCCAGCAGCTCCGGGACAAATAATTCACCCCTCCACTTT CASSSGTNNSPLHF
TRBJ2-1 TRBV24-1 - - TGTGCCACCAGTGTAAATAGGGGCCGAAATGAGCAGTTCTTC CATSVNRGRNEQFF
TRBJ1-5 TRBV2 - few TGTGCCAGCAGTGCCGAAGGCAGGATGGGTCAGCCCCAGCATTTT CASSAEGRMGQPQHF
TRBJ2-1 TRBV4-2 TRBD1 - TGTGCCAGCAGCCCCGGACAGGGCCTGTATAATGAGCAGTTCTTC CASSPGQGLYNEQFF
TRBJ1-1 TRBV5-5 - few TGTGCCAGCAGCTTGGGGACGCTGCGGGGGAACACTGAAGCTTTCTTT CASSLGTLRGNTEAFF
TRBJ1-4 TRBV2 - - TGTGCCAGCAGGGCCGTAAAGGGCCGGGGTGATGAAAAACTGTTTTTT CASRAVKGRGDEKLFF
TRBJ2-5 TRBV7-3 - - TGTGCCAGCAGCCAGGGACTGGCGGGGACCCAGTACTTC CASSQGLAGTQYF
TRBJ2-3 TRBV20-1 - - TGCAGTGCTAGCCCTCGGGATACGCAGTATTTT CSASPRDTQYF
TRBJ1-4 TRBV6-1 - - TGTGCCAGCAGTGAAGTGGACCGAGGAGGCCAAAAACTGTTTTTT CASSEVDRGGQKLFF
TRBJ2-7 TRBV18 - - TGTGCCAGCTCACCACGGGCGAACTACGAGCAGTACTTC CASSPRANYEQYF
TRBJ2-3 TRBV7-9 TRBD2 - TGTGCCAGCAGCTCCCACCTGGGACTAGCGGGAGTAAGTACAGATACGCAGTATTTT CASSSHLGLAGVSTDTQYF
TRBJ1-2 TRBV7-2 - - TGTGCCAGCAGCTTACCATCAAATGTGCTAGACTATGGCTACACCTTC CASSLPSNVLDYGYTF
TRBJ1-1 TRBV11-2 - - TGTGCCAGCAGCTCACAGGGAACGAACACTGAAGCTTTCTTT CASSSQGTNTEAFF
TRBJ1-2 TRBV19 - - TGTGCCAGTAGCCCCGAGGGCCACTATGGCTACACCTTC CASSPEGHYGYTF
TRBJ2-7 TRBV11-2 - - TGTGCCAGCAGCTCGCGTCCTAACTGGGAGCAGTACTTC CASSSRPNWEQYF
TRBJ2-1 TRBV28 TRBD2 - TGTGCCAGCGGGACTAGCGGGTCCCTGGGCAATGAGCAGTTCTTC CASGTSGSLGNEQFF
TRBJ1-1 TRBV2 - once TGTGCCAGCAGTGCAATCGACAGAGCCTGGGATGAAGCTTTCTTT CASSAIDRAWDEAFF
TRBJ2-7 TRBV6-5 - - TGTGCCAGCAGCCCGGCAGGGAAGGATTACGAGCAGTACTTC CASSPAGKDYEQYF
TRBJ2-7 TRBV6-2/TRBV6-3 TRBD2 - TGTGCCAGCAGTACTGCCCGACTAGCGGGAGGCTCCGAGCAGTACTTC CASSTARLAGGSEQYF
TRBJ2-3 TRBV19 TRBD2 - TGTGCCAGTAGTACTTTAGCGGGGGATCGGTATTTT CASSTLAGDRYF
TRBJ2-2 TRBV29-1 TRBD2 - TGCAGCGCCCTTTCCGGGGGGGCCCCCACCGGGGAGCTGTTTTTT CSALSGGAPTGELFF
TRBJ2-7 TRBV15 TRBD1 - TGTGCCACCAGCAGGACCTTGGGGACAGCTTCCTACGAGCAGTACTTC CATSRTLGTASYEQYF
TRBJ1-2 TRBV5-1 TRBD1 - TGCGCCAGCAGCTTGGTCGGGACAGAAAACTATGGCTACACCTTC CASSLVGTENYGYTF
TRBJ2-1 TRBV24-1 TRBD1 - TGTGCCACCAGTGATTTGCAAGCAGGGGGTGATGAGCAGTTCTTC CATSDLQAGGDEQFF
TRBJ2-7 TRBV27 - - TGTGCCAGCAGTTTATCCACCCAAACGGACTTCTACGAGCAGTACTTC CASSLSTQTDFYEQYF
TRBJ1-3 TRBV21-1 - - TGTGCCAGCAGCAAAAAGGGGGACAGGGATAGTGGAAACACCATATATTTT CASSKKGDRDSGNTIYF
TRBJ2-1 TRBV20-1 TRBD2 - TGCAGTGCTAGTCCAGCGGGAGCCCCCGGGTGGAATGAGCAGTTCTTC CSASPAGAPGWNEQFF
TRBJ2-3 TRBV18 - - TGTGCCAGCTCACCACCGGCAGTCTTAGATACGCAGTATTTT CASSPPAVLDTQYF
TRBJ1-6 TRBV6-5 TRBD1 - TGTGCCAGCAACCCTAGGACAGGGTATAATTCACCCCTCCACTTT CASNPRTGYNSPLHF
TRBJ1-2 TRBV5-8 TRBD1 - TGTGCCAGCAGCTTTAGACAGGGGGCCACCTCGGGCGGCTACACCTTC CASSFRQGATSGGYTF
TRBJ1-6 TRBV28 TRBD1 - TGTGCCAGCAGTCCGGGGACAGGGGATAATTCACCCCTCCACTTT CASSPGTGDNSPLHF
TRBJ1-1 TRBV5-1 TRBD1 - TGCGCCAGCAGCCCTTCAGGGGGATACACTGAAGCTTTCTTT CASSPSGGYTEAFF
TRBJ1-6 TRBV24-1 TRBD1 once TGTGCCACCAGTGAGACCGGGACAGGGAGTTCACCCCTCCACTTT CATSETGTGSSPLHF
TRBJ2-2 TRBV9 - few TGTGCCAGCAACACAGGGCCCGGGGAGCTGTTTTTT CASNTGPGELFF